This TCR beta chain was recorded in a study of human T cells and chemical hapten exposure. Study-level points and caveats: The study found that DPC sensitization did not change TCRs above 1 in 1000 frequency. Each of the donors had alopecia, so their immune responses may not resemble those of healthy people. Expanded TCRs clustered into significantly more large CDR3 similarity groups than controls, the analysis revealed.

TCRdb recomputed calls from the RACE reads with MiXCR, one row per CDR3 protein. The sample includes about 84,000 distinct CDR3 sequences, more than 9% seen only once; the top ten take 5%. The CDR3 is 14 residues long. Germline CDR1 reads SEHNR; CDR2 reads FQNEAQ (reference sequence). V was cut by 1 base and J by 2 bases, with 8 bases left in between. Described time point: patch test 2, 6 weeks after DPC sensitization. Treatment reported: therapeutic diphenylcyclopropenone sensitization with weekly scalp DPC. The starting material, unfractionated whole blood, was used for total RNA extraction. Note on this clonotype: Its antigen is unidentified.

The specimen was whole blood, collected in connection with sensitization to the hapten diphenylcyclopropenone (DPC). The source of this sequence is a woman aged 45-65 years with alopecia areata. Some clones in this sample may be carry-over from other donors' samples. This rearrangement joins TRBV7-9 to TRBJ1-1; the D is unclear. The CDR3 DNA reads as TGTGCCAGCAGCTTAGGGCAACCTAACACTGAAGCTTTCTTT. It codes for CASSLGQPNTEAFF. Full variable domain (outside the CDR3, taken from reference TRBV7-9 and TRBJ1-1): DTGVSQNPRHKITKRGQNVTFRCDPISEHNRLYWYRQTLGQGPEFLTYFQNEAQLEKSRLLSDRFSAERPKGSFSTLEIQRTEQGDSAMYLCASSLGQPNTEAFFGQGTRLTVV.